These 27 T cell receptor beta chains came from one sample sequenced in a study of metastatic and nonmetastatic thyroid tumors. TCRdb re-called clones via MiXCR from the PCR reads. The table has over 20,000 clones, around 13% seen once. No treatment had been given to any patient before thyroid surgery. The sequencing input was blood. All receptors come from a female donor with papillary thyroid cancer or a benign thyroid nodule (not recorded which). Some clones in this sample may be carry-over from other donors' samples.

The sample holds many counts of this clone. In DNA form, the CDR3 reads TGTGCCAGCAGTTTTAAGGACTTAGCGTCGAGAAACACCATATATTTT. This codes for CASSFKDLASRNTIYF. The V gene is TRBV28, the J gene TRBJ1-3; D gene unclear. This CDR3 has 16 amino acids. CDR1 and CDR2 from the germline V gene are MDHEN and SYDVKM. V was cut by 3 bases and J by 5 bases, with 17 bases left in between. Complete variable domain (other parts from reference TRBV28 and TRBJ1-3): DVKVTQSSRYLVKRTGEKVFLECVQDMDHENMFWYRQDPGLGLRLIYFSYDVKMKEKGDIPEGYSVSREKKERFSLILESASTNQTSMYLCASSFKDLASRNTIYFGEGSWLTVV.

The V call is TRBV28, the J call TRBJ1-1; TRBD1 agrees at 7 bases. Trimming at V came to 7 bases and at J to 0 bases, leaving 8 bases not matched to a gene. The CDR3 covers 15 residues. Germline CDR1 MDHEN, CDR2 SYDVKM. The CDR3 here is CASIQRGQLNTEAFF. CDR3 nucleotides: TGTGCCAGCATCCAAAGGGGACAGTTGAACACTGAAGCTTTCTTT.

This clone was detected ten times or more. This clone may be a read error of a much larger clone one base away. The chain recombines TRBV7-2 with TRBJ2-3; D perhaps matches TRBD2 (6 bases). Germline CDR1 SGHTA, CDR2 FQGNSA. This CDR3 has 14 amino acids. The CDR3 sequence: CASSLEGYTDAQYF. Written as DNA, the CDR3 is TGTGCCAGCAGCTTGGAGGGGTACACAGATGCGCAGTATTTT.

This clone was picked up many times. The chain carries TRBV2 and TRBJ2-2; TRBD2 matches 14 bases. Trimming cost V 7 bases and J 5 bases; bases outside gene matches: 9. The CDR3 runs 17 residues. Germline CDR1 reads SNHLY; CDR2 reads FYNNEI. The CDR3: CASTPGLAGVGTGELFF. As DNA, the CDR3 is TGTGCCAGCACCCCGGGACTAGCGGGAGTCGGGACCGGGGAGCTGTTTTTT.

This clone occurred many times. V and J are TRBV20-1 and TRBJ1-2; the D gene is possibly TRBD1 (5 bases). The CDR3 loop spans 16 amino acids. The V and J ends lost 7 bases and 0 bases respectively, with 21 bases between them. CDR1 is DFQATT and CDR2 is SNEGSKA in the germline V gene (reference sequence). In nucleotides, the CDR3 is TGCAGTGGATCGGGAGGGGCGCGAACCTCTAACTATGGCTACACCTTC. Its translation: CSGSGGARTSNYGYTF.

In this sample, this clone turned up a few times. This may stem from a read error, because a much larger clone lies one nucleotide away. The chain links TRBV15 to TRBJ1-3; D ambiguous. Between the trimmed V and J ends, which lost 0 bases and 8 bases, there was a span of 17 bases. Germline-derived CDR1 and CDR2 are LNHNV and YYDKDF (reference sequence). The CDR3 covers 16 residues. CDR3 nucleotides: TGTGCCACCAGCAGAGATACCGACTCGGAAGGAGACACCATATATTTT. It encodes CATSRDTDSEGDTIYF.

Within the sample, this clone is medium-sized. The gene calls are TRBV27 and TRBJ1-6, with D uncertain. Trimming removed 10 bases from V and 6 bases from J, with 13 bases in between. Germline CDR1 MNHEY, CDR2 SMNVEV (reference sequence). The CDR3 totals 13 residues. CDR3 sequence (DNA): TGTGCCACCAAGGGCCTCAGTAATTCACCCCTCCACTTT. Translating it yields CATKGLSNSPLHF.

This clone was detected ten times or more. The chain combines TRBV4-1 with TRBJ1-5; TRBD1 agrees at 8 bases. The junction had 3 bases not matched to a gene; V was cut back by 2 bases and J by 6 bases. The CDR3 contains 14 residues. The germline V gene has CDR1 MGHRA and CDR2 YSYEKL. CDR3 nucleotide sequence: TGCGCCAGCAGCCAAACAGGGGGTATTCAGCCCCAGCATTTT. This sequence encodes CASSQTGGIQPQHF.

This clone was observed at least ten times. This chain connects TRBV13 to TRBJ1-2; D is unresolved. The V end lost 1 base, the J end lost 6 bases, and 15 bases lay between the germline ends. The CDR3 has 15 residues. CDR1 PRHDT and CDR2 FYEKMQ come from the germline V gene (reference sequence). This CDR3 reads CASSLVAAGNDGYTF. Written as DNA, the CDR3 is TGTGCCAGCAGCTTAGTCGCAGCGGGAAACGATGGCTACACCTTC.

By share of the sample, this clone is medium-sized. This chain connects TRBV6-1 to TRBJ2-1; TRBD2 matches at 13 bases. This CDR3 is 15 amino acids long. Trimming at V came to 7 bases and at J to 6 bases, leaving 6 bases not matched to a gene. Germline CDR1 and CDR2: MNHNS and SASEGT. In nucleotides, the CDR3 is TGTGCCAGCAACGAACTAGCGGGGGGGTTCAATGAGCAGTTCTTC. Translating gives CASNELAGGFNEQFF.

The V gene is TRBV19, the J gene TRBJ2-1, with 7 bases lining up with TRBD2. Germline lookup yields CDR1 LNHDA and CDR2 SQIVND (reference sequence). The CDR3 runs 17 residues. J lost 8 bases, V lost 6 bases, and 19 bases had no gene match. CDR3 loop: CASSLWPTSVSRDEQFF. The CDR3 coding sequence is TGTGCCAGTAGCCTATGGCCCACTAGCGTGAGTCGGGATGAGCAGTTCTTC.

In this sample, this clone turned up many times. CDR3 protein: CASARGTGGLLGTGELFF. For the CDR3, the DNA is TGTGCCAGCGCAAGGGGGACAGGGGGCCTATTGGGCACCGGGGAGCTGTTTTTT. The chain is built from TRBV27 and TRBJ2-2; 12 positions match TRBD1. This CDR3 comprises 18 residues. The V gene's germline CDR1 is MNHEY and CDR2 SMNVEV (reference sequence). V lost 8 bases, J lost 4 bases, and 14 bases stayed unmatched.

This clone was seen ten or more times. This chain links TRBV10-2 with TRBJ2-3; D is possibly TRBD1 (6 bases). CDR3 size: 15 residues. Trimming left V 3 bases short and J 6 bases short, with 16 bases between. CDR1 is WSHSY, CDR2 SAAADI, per germline. CDR3 loop: CASSESGVEADTQYF. The CDR3 DNA reads TGCGCCAGCAGTGAATCAGGGGTAGAGGCCGATACGCAGTATTTT.

Sample share makes this clone medium-sized. The chain couples TRBV10-2 to TRBJ2-3, with D unclear. Trimming cost V 3 bases and J 2 bases, with 21 bases left between them. This CDR3 has 18 residues. The germline gives CDR1 WSHSY, CDR2 SAAADI. The CDR3 here is CASSEEDLGFFSTDTQYF. CDR3 DNA sequence: TGCGCCAGCAGTGAAGAGGACCTTGGCTTCTTTTCCACAGATACGCAGTATTTT.

The sample holds many counts of this clone. The genes are TRBV20-1 and TRBJ1-2, with 10 bases fitting TRBD1. The CDR3 totals 13 residues. Germline V gene sequence: CDR1 DFQATT, CDR2 SNEGSKA (reference sequence). J was trimmed by 8 bases and V by 4 bases; bases with no gene match: 7. CDR3 DNA: TGCAGTGCTATGACCGGGACAGGGGACGGCTACACCTTC. This translates into CSAMTGTGDGYTF.

In its sample, this clone ranks as medium-sized. The V and J genes are TRBV6-1 and TRBJ2-3, with a possible D match to TRBD2 (5 bases). The V and J ends lost 2 bases and 2 bases respectively, with 14 bases between them. Germline lookup yields CDR1 MNHNS and CDR2 SASEGT. The CDR3 extends over 16 amino acids. CDR3 region: CASSEPPGGHTDTQYF. CDR3 in DNA: TGTGCCAGCAGTGAACCCCCGGGCGGGCACACAGATACGCAGTATTTT.

The V call is TRBV9, the J call TRBJ1-3, with D unclear. Trimming stripped 4 bases from V and 2 bases from J, with 7 bases between. In germline, CDR1 is SGDLS, CDR2 YYNGEE. The CDR3 loop spans 13 amino acids. CDR3 sequence: CASSPRAGNTIYF. CDR3 nucleotide sequence: TGTGCCAGCAGCCCTAGGGCTGGAAACACCATATATTTT.

This clone was found many times. The gene calls are TRBV2 and TRBJ1-5, with 7 nucleotides matching TRBD1. The V gene end was trimmed by 2 bases and the J gene end by 0 bases; junction bases not matched to a gene: 10. The germline V gene has CDR1 SNHLY and CDR2 FYNNEI. This CDR3 has 18 amino acids. The CDR3 region is CASSEMGQSYYSNQPQHF. The DNA of the CDR3 is TGTGCCAGCAGTGAAATGGGACAGTCTTACTATAGCAATCAGCCCCAGCATTTT.

There are many counts of this clone. The chain couples TRBV7-3 to TRBJ2-7; D ambiguous. Per germline, CDR1 SGHTA and CDR2 FQGTGA. CDR3 length: 13 residues. V lost 2 bases and J 1 base, leaving 6 bases between the germline ends. The CDR3 reads CASSLDSSYEQYF. The CDR3, as DNA: TGTGCCAGCAGCTTAGACTCTTCCTACGAGCAGTACTTC.

The J gene is TRBJ1-6, the V gene TRBV28; D ambiguous. The CDR3 consists of 12 residues. In germline, CDR1 is MDHEN, CDR2 SYDVKM. V lost 5 bases, J lost 11 bases, and 10 bases lay in between. For the CDR3, the DNA is TGTGCCAGCAGTCCCCATTTGACACCCCTCCACTTT. This translates into CASSPHLTPLHF.

This clone came up many times. The V and J genes are TRBV20-1 and TRBJ2-7, with D possibly being TRBD1 (6 bases). The ends were cut back, 3 bases at V and 9 bases at J, with 18 bases in the middle. The CDR3 contains 13 residues. Germline assignment: CDR1 DFQATT and CDR2 SNEGSKA (reference sequence). Written as DNA, the CDR3 is TGCAGTGCTAGGGCAATAACAGGGTCGGCGCAGTACTTC. Amino acids: CSARAITGSAQYF.

This clone is labeled medium-sized (0.01 to 0.1%). This chain connects TRBV28 to TRBJ1-5; D is unclear. Per the germline V gene, CDR1 is MDHEN and CDR2 is SYDVKM. Trimming pared 7 bases from V and 6 bases from J, leaving 19 bases between. The CDR3 is 15 residues long. This CDR3 reads CASTPRGEGTQPQHF. The CDR3 DNA reads TGTGCCAGCACCCCTCGCGGGGAGGGCACTCAGCCCCAGCATTTT.

This clone was recorded at least ten times. The V call is TRBV19, the J call TRBJ2-7; 11 bases agree with TRBD1. Germline assignment: CDR1 LNHDA and CDR2 SQIVND (reference sequence). Trimming removed 0 bases from V and 2 bases from J; junction bases left unmatched: 0. The CDR3 is made up of 15 amino acids. CDR3 sequence (DNA): TGTGCCAGTAGTATAGAGGGACAGGGGGCCTACGAGCAGTACTTC. Its translation: CASSIEGQGAYEQYF.

This clone appeared many times. CDR3 bases: TGTGCCAGCAGCTATCGGGACAGGGGTGTCTACGAGCAGTACTTC. It codes for CASSYRDRGVYEQYF. The chain employs TRBV11-2 and TRBJ2-7, with 10 bases fitting TRBD1. The CDR3 covers 15 residues. Germline values: CDR1 SGHAT, CDR2 FQNNGV. V shed 4 bases and J 3 bases; nucleotides not matched to a gene: 6.

In this sample, this clone turned up many times. This chain joins TRBV10-2 and TRBJ1-3; 7 positions agree with TRBD1. The germline V gene has CDR1 WSHSY and CDR2 SAAADI. The CDR3 extends over 14 amino acids. V lost 3 bases and J lost 8; bases outside the gene matches: 7. The chain's CDR3 is CASSDGAGGYTIYF. The CDR3 DNA reads TGCGCCAGCAGTGATGGGGCAGGGGGTTACACCATATATTTT.

By its share, this clone is medium-sized. The J gene is TRBJ1-2, the V gene TRBV12-3 or TRBV12-4; tentatively, D is TRBD1 (5 bases). CDR3 length: 15 residues. The V end lost 5 bases, the J end lost 5 bases, and 18 bases lay between the germline ends. This CDR3 reads CASSILRVPAYGYTF. CDR3 bases: TGTGCCAGCAGTATCCTCAGGGTCCCAGCTTATGGCTACACCTTC.

This clone was seen a few times. One base away lies a much larger clone, so this may be a sequencing read error. The V and J genes are TRBV19 and TRBJ1-4, with D perhaps TRBD1 (5 bases). The CDR3 covers 15 residues. Trimming shortened V by 5 bases and J by 3 bases, and 13 bases separated the two germline ends. Germline V gene data show CDR1 as LNHDA and CDR2 as SQIVND (reference sequence). The CDR3 loop reads CASSGNGGANEKLFF. The CDR3 bases are TGTGCCAGTAGTGGAAACGGGGGAGCTAATGAAAAACTGTTTTTT.